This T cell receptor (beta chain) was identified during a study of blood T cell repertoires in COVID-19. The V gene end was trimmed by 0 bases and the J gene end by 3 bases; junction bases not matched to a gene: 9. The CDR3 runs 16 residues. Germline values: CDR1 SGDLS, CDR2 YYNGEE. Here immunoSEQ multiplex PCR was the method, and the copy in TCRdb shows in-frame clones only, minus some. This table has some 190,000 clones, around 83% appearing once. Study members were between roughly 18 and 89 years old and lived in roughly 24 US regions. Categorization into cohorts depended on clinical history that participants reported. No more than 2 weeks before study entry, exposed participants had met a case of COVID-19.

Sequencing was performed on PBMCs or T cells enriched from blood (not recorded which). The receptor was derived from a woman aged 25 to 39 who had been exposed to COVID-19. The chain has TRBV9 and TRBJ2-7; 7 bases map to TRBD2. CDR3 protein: CASSVGTQRGVYEQYF. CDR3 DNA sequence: TGTGCCAGCAGCGTAGGGACCCAGCGGGGAGTCTACGAGCAGTACTTC.